A selection of T cell receptor beta chains follows, all from one sample in a study of identical twins. TCRdb fed the 5' RACE reads into MiXCR, producing one record per CDR3 protein. Of approximately 590,000 distinct CDR3 sequences listed, 9.6% are singletons. Separately, the same data were catalogued under a study of yellow fever vaccine responses in identical twins.

Input material: PBMCs. These receptors all come from a woman younger than 35 in good health. The CDR3 runs from the conserved cysteine through the conserved F or W. Fields, in order: V gene, J gene, clone size, D gene, CDR3 DNA, CDR3 protein. The D gene is left open where the match is weak. Clone size is shown for a subset of rows, as once, few, many or a class of expanded clone.

TRBV2	TRBJ1-1	many	.	TGTGCCAGCAGTCTCAGGGTGAACACTGAAGCTTTCTTT	CASSLRVNTEAFF
TRBV6-1	TRBJ1-2	.	.	TGTGCCAGCATCCTAATCCGGGGGGCGATGACTGGCTACACCTTC	CASILIRGAMTGYTF
TRBV5-6	TRBJ2-3	few	TRBD2	TGTGCCAGCAGCTTGGGCCCAAGCGGGAGGGCCACAGATACGCAGTATTTT	CASSLGPSGRATDTQYF
TRBV12-3/TRBV12-4	TRBJ2-5	.	.	TGTGCCAGCAGTTTATCAGGGAGTGTCGTTGCGGAGACCCAGTACTTC	CASSLSGSVVAETQYF
TRBV2	TRBJ2-3	few	TRBD1	TGTGCCAGCAGGGGGACAGGGAAGACAGATACGCAGTATTTT	CASRGTGKTDTQYF
TRBV7-9	TRBJ1-4	few	.	TGTGCCAGCAGTTGGGGGGTTAATGAAAAACTGTTTTTT	CASSWGVNEKLFF
TRBV9	TRBJ1-1	few	.	TGTGCCAGCAGCGTAGTGCAGGGAGACACTGAAGCTTTCTTT	CASSVVQGDTEAFF
TRBV28	TRBJ1-2	many	.	TGTGCCAGCAGTTTATCAGAGTATGGCTACACCTTC	CASSLSEYGYTF
TRBV12-3/TRBV12-4	TRBJ2-7	.	TRBD2	TGTGCCAGCAGTGGCCTAGCGGGGGGGCCCACCTACGAGCAGTACTTC	CASSGLAGGPTYEQYF
TRBV7-9	TRBJ1-1	.	.	TGTGCCAGCAGCTCCCGGGCTCCGAACACTGAAGCTTTCTTT	CASSSRAPNTEAFF
TRBV7-9	TRBJ1-5	many	TRBD1	TGTGCCAGCAGCTTAGTGACAGGGTCCCTCAATCAGCCCCAGCATTTT	CASSLVTGSLNQPQHF
TRBV11-2	TRBJ2-4	many	.	TGTGCCAGCAGCTCTTACGTAGAAGCCAAAAACATTCAGTACTTC	CASSSYVEAKNIQYF
TRBV18	TRBJ2-3	few	.	TGTGCCAGCTCAACGGGTCCAGAGGCGGATACGCAGTATTTT	CASSTGPEADTQYF
TRBV15	TRBJ2-7	many	TRBD2	TGTGCCACCAGCACAGGAGGACTAGCGGGAGGTAGCTCCTACGAGCAGTACTTC	CATSTGGLAGGSSYEQYF
TRBV29-1	TRBJ2-7	many	TRBD1	TGCAGCGTTACCGGGACAGGGGGCGAGCAGTACTTC	CSVTGTGGEQYF
TRBV20-1	TRBJ2-7	.	.	TGCAGTGCTAGAGATTTAGGACCGGAGACCGACGAGCAGTACTTC	CSARDLGPETDEQYF
TRBV3-1	TRBJ2-1	.	TRBD2	TGTGCCAGCAGCCAAGATACGGGAGGGGGGTACAATGAGCAGTTCTTC	CASSQDTGGGYNEQFF
TRBV5-5	TRBJ1-1	.	.	TGTGCCAGCAGTGTGACCGTGGGGGACCGTATGAACACTGAAGCTTTCTTT	CASSVTVGDRMNTEAFF
TRBV10-3	TRBJ1-2	.	TRBD1	TGTGCCATCAGTGAGAGGGTAACAGGGGGTGAAGGCTACACCTTC	CAISERVTGGEGYTF
TRBV27	TRBJ2-3	.	TRBD2	TGTGCCAGCAGCCGCCCGGGACTAGGGCCAGATACGCAGTATTTT	CASSRPGLGPDTQYF
TRBV21-1	TRBJ2-5	few	.	TGTGCCAGCAAGTCCGGGACTAGCGGGGGGCCGGGCTACTTC	CASKSGTSGGPGYF
TRBV4-1	TRBJ2-1	many	TRBD2	TGCGCCAGCAGCCGCGCGGGAGTTCGCAATGAGCAGTTCTTC	CASSRAGVRNEQFF
TRBV7-2	TRBJ2-1	.	.	TGTGCCAGCAGAGCGGGCCACCGGGATGAGCAGTTCTTC	CASRAGHRDEQFF
TRBV7-8	TRBJ2-5	few	TRBD1	TGTGCCAGCAGGACCTCAACAGGGGGCAGAGAGACCCAGTACTTC	CASRTSTGGRETQYF
TRBV11-2	TRBJ2-1	few	.	TGTGCCAGCAGCTCACCTTGGGTGGACAATGAGCAGTTCTTC	CASSSPWVDNEQFF
TRBV28	TRBJ2-3	.	.	TGTGCCAGCAGTGCTACCGAGGGGACTCCTAACCTGATGAAGGGGGCGGATACGCAGTATTTT	CASSATEGTPNLMKGADTQYF
TRBV5-5	TRBJ2-1	few	TRBD1	TGTGCCAGCAGCTTGGAGGGGGCGAGGTACAATGAGCAGTTCTTC	CASSLEGARYNEQFF
TRBV7-3	TRBJ1-1	many	TRBD1	TGTGCCAGCAGCCCCGGACAGGGACAAGAAGCTTTCTTT	CASSPGQGQEAFF
TRBV20-1	TRBJ1-1	few	.	TGCAGCCAGTTCATGGGGGCAGGGATCACTGAAGCTTTCTTT	CSQFMGAGITEAFF
TRBV5-1	TRBJ2-3	.	.	TGCGCCAGCAGCTTGTGGGCAGGGCAGGATACGCAGTATTTT	CASSLWAGQDTQYF
TRBV7-8	TRBJ2-3	many	.	TGTGCCAGCAGCTTATTCAGTATAGATACGCAGTATTTT	CASSLFSIDTQYF